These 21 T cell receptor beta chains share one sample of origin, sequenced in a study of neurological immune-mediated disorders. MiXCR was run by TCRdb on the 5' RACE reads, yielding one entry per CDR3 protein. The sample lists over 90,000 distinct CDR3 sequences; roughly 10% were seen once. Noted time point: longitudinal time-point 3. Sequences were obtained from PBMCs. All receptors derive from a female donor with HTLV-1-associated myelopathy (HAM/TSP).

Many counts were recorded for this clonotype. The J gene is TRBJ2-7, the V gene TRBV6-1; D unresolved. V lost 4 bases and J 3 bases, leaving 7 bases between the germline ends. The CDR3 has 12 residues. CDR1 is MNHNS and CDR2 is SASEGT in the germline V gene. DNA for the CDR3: TGTGCCAGCAGTGTCAGTTTCTACGAGCAGTACTTC. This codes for CASSVSFYEQYF.

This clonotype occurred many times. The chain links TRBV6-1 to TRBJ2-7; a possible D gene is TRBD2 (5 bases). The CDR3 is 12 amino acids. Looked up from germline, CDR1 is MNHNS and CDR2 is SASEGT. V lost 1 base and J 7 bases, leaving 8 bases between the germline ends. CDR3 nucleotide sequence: TGTGCCAGCAGTGAAGGGTGGAGGGAGCAGTACTTC. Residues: CASSEGWREQYF.

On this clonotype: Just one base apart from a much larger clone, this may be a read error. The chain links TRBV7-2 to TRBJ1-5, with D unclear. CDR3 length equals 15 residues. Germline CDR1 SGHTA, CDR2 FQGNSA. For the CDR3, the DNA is TGTGCCAGCAGCTTATTTGCAGGCAACAATCAGCCCCAGCGTTTT. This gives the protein CASSLFAGNNQPQRF. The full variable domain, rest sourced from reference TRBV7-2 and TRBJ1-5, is GAGVSQSPSNKVTEKGKDVELRCDPISGHTALYWYRQSLGQGLEFLIYFQGNSAPDKSGLPSDRFSAERTGGSVSTLTIQRTQQEDSAVYLCASSLFAGNNQPQRFGDGTRLSIL.

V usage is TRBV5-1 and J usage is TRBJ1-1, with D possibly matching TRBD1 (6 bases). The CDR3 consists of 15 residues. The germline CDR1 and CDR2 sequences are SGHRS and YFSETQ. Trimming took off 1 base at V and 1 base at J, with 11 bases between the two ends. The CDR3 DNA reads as TGCGCCAGCAGCTTGTGGGGCAGGGGGAACACTGAAGCTTTCTTT. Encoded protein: CASSLWGRGNTEAFF.

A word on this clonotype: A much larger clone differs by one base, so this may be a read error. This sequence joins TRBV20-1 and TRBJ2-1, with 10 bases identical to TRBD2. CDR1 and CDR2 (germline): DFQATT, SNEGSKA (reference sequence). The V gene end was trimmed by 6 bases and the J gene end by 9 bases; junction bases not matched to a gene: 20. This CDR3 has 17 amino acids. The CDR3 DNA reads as TGCAGTGCCCTGGCCCCGACTAGCGGGTGGGTTGTAGGTGAGCAGTTCTTC. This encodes CSALAPTSGWVVGEQFF.

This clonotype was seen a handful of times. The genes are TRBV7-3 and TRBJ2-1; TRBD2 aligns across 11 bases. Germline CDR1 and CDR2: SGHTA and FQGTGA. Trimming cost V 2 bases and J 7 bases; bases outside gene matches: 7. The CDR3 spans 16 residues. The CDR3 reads CASSLSLTSGENEQFF. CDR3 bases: TGTGCCAGCAGCTTATCCCTGACTAGCGGGGAAAATGAGCAGTTCTTC.

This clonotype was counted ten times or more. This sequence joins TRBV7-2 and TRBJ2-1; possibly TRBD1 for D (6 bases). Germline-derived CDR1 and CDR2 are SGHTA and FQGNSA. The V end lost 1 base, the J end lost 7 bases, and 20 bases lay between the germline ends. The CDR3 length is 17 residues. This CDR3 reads CASSLGSRQVQGNEQFF. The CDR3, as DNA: TGTGCCAGCAGCTTAGGGTCCAGACAGGTTCAAGGGAATGAGCAGTTCTTC.

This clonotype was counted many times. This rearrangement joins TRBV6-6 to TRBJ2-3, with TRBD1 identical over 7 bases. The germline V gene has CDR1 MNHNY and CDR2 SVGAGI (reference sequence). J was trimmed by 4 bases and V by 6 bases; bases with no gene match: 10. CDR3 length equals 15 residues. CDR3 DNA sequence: TGTGCCAGCAGCCACCGACAGGGATATTCAGATACGCAGTATTTT. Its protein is CASSHRQGYSDTQYF.

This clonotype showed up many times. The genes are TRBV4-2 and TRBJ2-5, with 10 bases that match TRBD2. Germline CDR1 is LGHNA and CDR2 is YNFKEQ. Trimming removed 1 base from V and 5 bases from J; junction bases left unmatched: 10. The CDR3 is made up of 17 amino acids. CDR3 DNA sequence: TGTGCCAGCAGCCAAGTAGCGGGGGGCGGTCGGGACGAGACCCAGTACTTC. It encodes CASSQVAGGGRDETQYF.

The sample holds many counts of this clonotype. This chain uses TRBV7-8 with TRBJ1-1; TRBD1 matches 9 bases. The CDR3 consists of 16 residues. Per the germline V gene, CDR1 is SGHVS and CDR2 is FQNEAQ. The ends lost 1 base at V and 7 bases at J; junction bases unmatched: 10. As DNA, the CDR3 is TGTGCCAGCAGCTTAGGATGGGGACAGGGAGGGGATGAAGCTTTCTTT. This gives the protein CASSLGWGQGGDEAFF.

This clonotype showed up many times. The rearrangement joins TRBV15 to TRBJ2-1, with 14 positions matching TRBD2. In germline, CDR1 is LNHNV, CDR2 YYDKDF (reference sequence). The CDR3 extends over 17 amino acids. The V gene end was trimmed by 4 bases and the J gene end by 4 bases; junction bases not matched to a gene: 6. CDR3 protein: CATSTGTSGGGYNEQFF. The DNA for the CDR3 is TGTGCCACCAGCACGGGGACTAGCGGGGGCGGGTACAATGAGCAGTTCTTC.

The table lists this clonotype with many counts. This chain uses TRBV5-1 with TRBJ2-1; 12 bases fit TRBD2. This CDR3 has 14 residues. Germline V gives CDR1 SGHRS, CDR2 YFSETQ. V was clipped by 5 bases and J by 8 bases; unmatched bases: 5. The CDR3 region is CASSLTSGGYEQFF. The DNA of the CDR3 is TGCGCCAGCAGTTTGACTAGCGGGGGATATGAGCAGTTCTTC.

The CDR3 bases are TGTGCCAGCAGGCACCCAAGGGGTTATGAGCAGTTCTTC. This encodes CASRHPRGYEQFF. This chain uses TRBV28 with TRBJ2-1; the D gene is possibly TRBD1 (5 bases). The CDR3 runs to 13 residues. V was clipped by 6 bases and J by 8 bases, with 14 bases between them. CDR1 and CDR2 from the germline V gene are MDHEN and SYDVKM.

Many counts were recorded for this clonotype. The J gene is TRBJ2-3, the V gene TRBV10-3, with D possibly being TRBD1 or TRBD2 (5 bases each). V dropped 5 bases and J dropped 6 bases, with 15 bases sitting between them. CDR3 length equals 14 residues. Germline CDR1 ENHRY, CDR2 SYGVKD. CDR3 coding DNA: TGTGCCATCAGTTGGACTGGATCAGGGGATACGCAGTATTTT. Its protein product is CAISWTGSGDTQYF.

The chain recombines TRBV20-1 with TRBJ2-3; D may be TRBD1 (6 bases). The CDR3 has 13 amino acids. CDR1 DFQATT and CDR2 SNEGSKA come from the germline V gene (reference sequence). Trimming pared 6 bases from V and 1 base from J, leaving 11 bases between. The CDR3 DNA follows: TGCAGTGCGATCCCAGGGGGCACAGATACGCAGTATTTT. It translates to CSAIPGGTDTQYF.

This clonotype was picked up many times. CDR3 amino acids: CASTLRTSGVDETQYF. The CDR3 DNA sequence: TGTGCCAGCACCCTAAGGACTAGCGGGGTCGACGAGACCCAGTACTTC. V is TRBV12-3 or TRBV12-4 and J is TRBJ2-5; 12 bases are shared with TRBD2. Trimming took 7 bases from V and 5 from J; bases not matched to a gene: 11. CDR3 length: 16 amino acids.

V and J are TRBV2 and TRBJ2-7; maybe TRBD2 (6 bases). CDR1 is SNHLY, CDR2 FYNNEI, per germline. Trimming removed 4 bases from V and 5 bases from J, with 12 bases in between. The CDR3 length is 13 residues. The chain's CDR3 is CASSGLPGDEQYF. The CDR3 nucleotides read TGTGCCAGCAGTGGCCTCCCGGGGGACGAGCAGTACTTC.

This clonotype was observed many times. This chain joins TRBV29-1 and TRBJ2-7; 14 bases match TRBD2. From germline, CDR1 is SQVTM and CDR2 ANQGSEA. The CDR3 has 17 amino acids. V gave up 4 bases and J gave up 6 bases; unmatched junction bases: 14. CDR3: CSVGGTSGGGSVGEQYF. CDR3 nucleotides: TGCAGCGTTGGAGGGACTAGCGGGGGTGGTTCGGTCGGCGAGCAGTACTTC.

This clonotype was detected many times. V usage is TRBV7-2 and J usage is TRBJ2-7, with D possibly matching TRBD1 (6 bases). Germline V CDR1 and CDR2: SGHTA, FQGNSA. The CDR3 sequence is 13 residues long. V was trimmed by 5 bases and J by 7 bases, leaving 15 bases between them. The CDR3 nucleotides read TGTGCCAGCAGCCTGTACTCACAGGGAGAGCAGTACTTC. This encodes CASSLYSQGEQYF.

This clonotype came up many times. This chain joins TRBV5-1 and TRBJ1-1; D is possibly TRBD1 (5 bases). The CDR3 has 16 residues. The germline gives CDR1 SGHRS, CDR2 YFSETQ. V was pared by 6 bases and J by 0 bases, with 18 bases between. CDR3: CASKEGPRIMNTEAFF. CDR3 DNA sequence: TGCGCCAGCAAAGAGGGGCCTCGAATTATGAACACTGAAGCTTTCTTT.

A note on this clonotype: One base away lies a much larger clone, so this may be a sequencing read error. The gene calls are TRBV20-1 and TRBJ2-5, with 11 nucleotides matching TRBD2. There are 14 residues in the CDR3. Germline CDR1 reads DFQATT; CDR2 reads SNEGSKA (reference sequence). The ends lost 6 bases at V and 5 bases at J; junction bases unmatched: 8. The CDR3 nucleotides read TGCAGTGCGATAGCGGGGGGGACTTTTGAGACCCAGTACTTC. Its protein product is CSAIAGGTFETQYF.